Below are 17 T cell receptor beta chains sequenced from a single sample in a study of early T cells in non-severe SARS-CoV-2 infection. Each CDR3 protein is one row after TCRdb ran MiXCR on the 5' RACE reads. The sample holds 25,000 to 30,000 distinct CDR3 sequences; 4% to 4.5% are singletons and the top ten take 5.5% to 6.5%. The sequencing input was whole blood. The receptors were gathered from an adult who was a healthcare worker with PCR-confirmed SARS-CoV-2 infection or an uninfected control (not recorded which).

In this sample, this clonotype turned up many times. The CDR3 here is CASSQSGESSYEQYF. The DNA for the CDR3 is TGTGCCAGCAGCCAGAGCGGGGAAAGCTCCTACGAGCAGTACTTC. V usage is TRBV14 and J usage is TRBJ2-7, with TRBD2 matching over 7 bases. Germline V gene lookup returns CDR1 SGHDN and CDR2 FVKESK. Trimming at V came to 3 bases and at J to 0 bases, leaving 5 bases not matched to a gene. This CDR3 region has 15 residues.

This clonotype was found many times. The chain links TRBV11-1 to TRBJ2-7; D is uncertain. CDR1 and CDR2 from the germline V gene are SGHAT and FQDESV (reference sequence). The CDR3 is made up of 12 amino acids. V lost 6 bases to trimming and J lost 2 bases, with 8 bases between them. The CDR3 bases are TGTGCCAGCAGTTTACAAACCTACGAGCAGTACTTC. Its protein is CASSLQTYEQYF.

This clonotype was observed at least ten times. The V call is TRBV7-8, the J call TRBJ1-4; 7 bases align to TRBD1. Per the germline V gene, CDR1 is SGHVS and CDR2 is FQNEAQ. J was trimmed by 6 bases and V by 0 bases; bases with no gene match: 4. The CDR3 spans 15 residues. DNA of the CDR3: TGTGCCAGCAGCTTAGCGGCAGGGGGGGATGAAAAACTGTTTTTT. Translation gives CASSLAAGGDEKLFF.

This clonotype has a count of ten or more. The CDR3 nucleotides read TGTGCCAGCAGCCTAGCAGGGGCCCTTAGCACAGATACGCAGTATTTT. This gives the protein CASSLAGALSTDTQYF. The chain couples TRBV5-4 to TRBJ2-3, with D perhaps matching TRBD1 (6 bases). Looked up from germline, CDR1 is SGHNT and CDR2 is YYREEE (reference sequence). Trimming removed 4 bases at V and 0 bases at J, with 15 bases between. The CDR3 has 16 residues.

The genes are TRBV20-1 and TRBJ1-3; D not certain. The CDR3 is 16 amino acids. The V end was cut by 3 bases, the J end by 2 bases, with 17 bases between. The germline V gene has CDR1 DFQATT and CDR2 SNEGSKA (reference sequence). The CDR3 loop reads CSARDSSHGTGNTIYF. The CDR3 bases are TGCAGTGCTAGGGACTCATCGCATGGGACTGGAAACACCATATATTTT.

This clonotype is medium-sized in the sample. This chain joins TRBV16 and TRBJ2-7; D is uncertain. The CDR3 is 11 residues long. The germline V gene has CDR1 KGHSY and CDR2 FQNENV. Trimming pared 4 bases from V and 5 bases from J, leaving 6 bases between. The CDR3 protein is CASSPRDEQYF. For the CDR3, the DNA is TGTGCCAGCAGCCCCCGGGACGAGCAGTACTTC.

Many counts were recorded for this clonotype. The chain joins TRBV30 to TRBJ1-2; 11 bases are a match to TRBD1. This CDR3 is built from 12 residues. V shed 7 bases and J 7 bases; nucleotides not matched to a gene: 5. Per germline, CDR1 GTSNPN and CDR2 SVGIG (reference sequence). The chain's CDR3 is CASDRGRGGYTF. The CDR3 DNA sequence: TGTGCCTCGGACAGGGGGCGAGGTGGCTACACCTTC.

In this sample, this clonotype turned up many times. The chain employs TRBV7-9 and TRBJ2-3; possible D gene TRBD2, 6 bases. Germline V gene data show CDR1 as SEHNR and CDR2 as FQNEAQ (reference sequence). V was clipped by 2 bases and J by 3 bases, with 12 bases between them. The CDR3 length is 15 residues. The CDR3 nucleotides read TGTGCCAGCAGCTTATTGGTAGCGGTAACAGATACGCAGTATTTT. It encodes CASSLLVAVTDTQYF. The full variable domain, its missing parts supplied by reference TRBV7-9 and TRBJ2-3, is DTGVSQNPRHKITKRGQNVTFRCDPISEHNRLYWYRQTLGQGPEFLTYFQNEAQLEKSRLLSDRFSAERPKGSFSTLEIQRTEQGDSAMYLCASSLLVAVTDTQYFGPGTRLTVL.

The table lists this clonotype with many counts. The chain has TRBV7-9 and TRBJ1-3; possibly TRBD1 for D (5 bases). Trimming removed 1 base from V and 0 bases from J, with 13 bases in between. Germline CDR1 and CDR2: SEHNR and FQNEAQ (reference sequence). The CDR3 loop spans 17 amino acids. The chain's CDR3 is CASSLGSGRSSGNTIYF. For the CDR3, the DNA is TGTGCCAGCAGCTTAGGGTCGGGACGGAGCTCTGGAAACACCATATATTTT.

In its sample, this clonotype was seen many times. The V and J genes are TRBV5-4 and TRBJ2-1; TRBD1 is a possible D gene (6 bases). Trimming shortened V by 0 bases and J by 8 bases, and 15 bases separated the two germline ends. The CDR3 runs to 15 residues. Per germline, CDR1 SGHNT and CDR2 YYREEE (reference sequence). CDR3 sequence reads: CASSLEGTIGDEQFF. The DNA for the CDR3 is TGTGCCAGCAGCTTGGAGGGGACAATAGGGGATGAGCAGTTCTTC.

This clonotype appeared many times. DNA of the CDR3: TGTGCCAGCACCCCATTCGGGGGTACAGATACGCAGTATTTT. This encodes CASTPFGGTDTQYF. The chain links TRBV7-2 to TRBJ2-3; a weak D match, TRBD2 (6 bases). V lost 7 bases and J lost 3, with 14 bases in between. The CDR3 covers 14 residues. Germline CDR1 reads SGHTA; CDR2 reads FQGNSA.

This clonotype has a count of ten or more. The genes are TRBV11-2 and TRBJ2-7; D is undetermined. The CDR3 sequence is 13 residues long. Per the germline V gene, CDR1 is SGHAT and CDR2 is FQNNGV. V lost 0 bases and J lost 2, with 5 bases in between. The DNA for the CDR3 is TGTGCCAGCAGCTTAGATGCGGCCTACGAGCAGTACTTC. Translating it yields CASSLDAAYEQYF.

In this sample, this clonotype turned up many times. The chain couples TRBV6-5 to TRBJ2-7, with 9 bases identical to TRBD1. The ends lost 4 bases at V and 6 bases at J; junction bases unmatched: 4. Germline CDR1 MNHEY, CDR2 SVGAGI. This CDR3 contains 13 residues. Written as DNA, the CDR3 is TGTGCCAGCAGTTTCCGGGACAGGGCCGAGCAGTACTTC. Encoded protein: CASSFRDRAEQYF.

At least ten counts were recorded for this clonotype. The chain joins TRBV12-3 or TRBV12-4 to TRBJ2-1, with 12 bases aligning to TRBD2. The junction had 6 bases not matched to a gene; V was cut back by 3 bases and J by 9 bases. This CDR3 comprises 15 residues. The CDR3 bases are TGTGCCAGCAGTTTGCCTAGCGGGGGGGTCGGTGAGCAGTTCTTC. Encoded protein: CASSLPSGGVGEQFF.

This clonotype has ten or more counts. CDR3 bases: TGTGCCAGCAGTTTACTCGGACAGTCCTCCTACAATGAGCAGTTCTTC. Amino acids: CASSLLGQSSYNEQFF. J is TRBJ2-1 and V is TRBV28, with a tentative D call TRBD1 (6 bases). The CDR3 totals 16 residues. CDR1 and CDR2 from the germline V gene are MDHEN and SYDVKM. V was clipped by 2 bases and J by 0 bases, with 11 bases between them.

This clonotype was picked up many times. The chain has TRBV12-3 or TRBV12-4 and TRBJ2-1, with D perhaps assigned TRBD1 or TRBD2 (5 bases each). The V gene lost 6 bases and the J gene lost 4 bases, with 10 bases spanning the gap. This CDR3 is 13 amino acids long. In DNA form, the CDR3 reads TGTGCCAGCAGCCTCAGGGAGTACAATGAGCAGTTCTTC. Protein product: CASSLREYNEQFF.

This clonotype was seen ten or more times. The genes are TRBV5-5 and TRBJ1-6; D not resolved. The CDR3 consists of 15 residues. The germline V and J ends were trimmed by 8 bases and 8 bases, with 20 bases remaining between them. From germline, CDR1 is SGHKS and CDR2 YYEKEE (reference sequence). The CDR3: CASTIDGGLYSPLHF. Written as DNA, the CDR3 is TGTGCCAGTACGATCGACGGAGGCCTTTATTCACCCCTCCACTTT. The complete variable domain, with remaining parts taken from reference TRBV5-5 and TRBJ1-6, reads DAGVTQSPTHLIKTRGQQVTLRCSPISGHKSVSWYQQVLGQGPQFIFQYYEKEERGRGNFPDRFSARQFPNYSSELNVNALLLGDSALYLCASTIDGGLYSPLHFGNGTRLTVT.